These T cell receptor beta chains were read from a single sample in a study of T cells in localized non-small cell lung cancer. Sequencing was performed with immunoSEQ multiplex PCR; in TCRdb, only in-frame clones are kept and a portion is missing. The sample has approximately 990 clones, about 35% seen once; the top ten hold 9.5% to 15%. The sequencing used lung tumor tissue, collected before any cancer treatment. The receptors here all came from a man between 35 and 75 years old with stage I lung adenocarcinoma. CDR3s include the opening cysteine and the closing phenylalanine or tryptophan. The D gene is left open where the match is weak. Some rows mark clone size as missing; the rest say once, few, many or name a class of expanded clone.

V gene	J gene	clone size	CDR3 length	D gene	CDR3 protein	CDR3 DNA
TRBV10-2	TRBJ1-1	once	14	-	CASSWSSTNTEAFF	TGCGCCAGCAGTTGGTCCAGCACGAACACTGAAGCTTTCTTT
TRBV6-8	TRBJ1-5	-	15	TRBD1	CASRETGYSNQPQHF	TGTGCCAGCAGGGAGACAGGGTATAGCAATCAGCCCCAGCATTTT
TRBV28	TRBJ2-2	-	13	-	CASETANTGELFF	TGTGCCAGCGAGACAGCGAACACCGGGGAGCTGTTTTTT
TRBV29-1	TRBJ2-1	-	14	TRBD2	CSVLLSGRGNEQFF	TGCAGCGTTCTCCTTAGCGGGAGAGGAAATGAGCAGTTCTTC
TRBV11-3	TRBJ2-5	-	15	TRBD2	CASSPIRTRQETQYF	TGTGCCAGCAGCCCTATAAGGACTAGACAAGAGACCCAGTACTTC
TRBV14	TRBJ2-5	-	13	-	CASSLTEQETQYF	TGTGCCAGCAGCCTGACGGAACAAGAGACCCAGTACTTC
TRBV19	TRBJ2-7	-	13	-	CASSIRDMGEQYF	TGTGCCAGTAGTATAAGGGACATGGGCGAGCAGTACTTC
TRBV29-1	TRBJ2-1	-	16	TRBD1	CSVEDWTGGLYNEQFF	TGCAGCGTTGAAGACTGGACAGGGGGGTTATACAATGAGCAGTTCTTC
TRBV19	TRBJ2-3	-	17	-	CASSIKTQGRYTDTQYF	TGTGCCAGTAGTATAAAGACCCAAGGGAGATACACAGATACGCAGTATTTT
TRBV28	TRBJ2-5	-	12	-	CATQPPQETQYF	TGTGCCACCCAGCCCCCACAAGAGACCCAGTACTTC
TRBV5-1	TRBJ1-3	few	15	TRBD1	CASSSGQPGGNTIYF	TGCGCCAGCAGCTCGGGACAGCCAGGGGGAAACACCATATATTTT
TRBV29-1	TRBJ1-1	-	13	-	CSVLPGVRTEAFF	TGCAGCGTTCTACCGGGGGTTCGCACTGAAGCTTTCTTT
TRBV18	TRBJ2-1	-	12	-	CASSPPIWSLFF	TGTGCCAGCTCACCACCAATCTGGAGTCTGTTCTTC
TRBV28	TRBJ1-1	-	14	TRBD1	CASRRQGMNTEAFF	TGTGCCAGCAGAAGACAGGGCATGAACACTGAAGCTTTCTTT
TRBV11-3	TRBJ2-6	medium-sized	18	-	CASSGDPLGFSGANVLTF	TGTGCCAGCAGCGGAGACCCCTTGGGGTTCTCTGGGGCCAACGTCCTGACTTTC
TRBV28	TRBJ2-1	-	18	TRBD2	CASSLRKSSGESYNEQFF	TGTGCCAGCAGTTTACGAAAATCTAGCGGGGAATCTTACAATGAGCAGTTCTTC
TRBV9	TRBJ2-1	large	14	-	CASSVGGASFEQFF	TGTGCCAGCAGCGTAGGGGGGGCTAGCTTTGAGCAGTTCTTC
TRBV11-3	TRBJ1-1	medium-sized	15	TRBD1	CASSPQTGWNTEAFF	TGTGCCAGCAGCCCTCAGACAGGGTGGAACACTGAAGCTTTCTTT
TRBV28	TRBJ2-5	-	15	-	CASSYRLDPQETQYF	TGTGCCAGCAGCTACCGACTTGACCCCCAAGAGACCCAGTACTTC
TRBV28	TRBJ2-7	-	13	-	CASSLKGGYEQYF	TGTGCCAGCAGTTTAAAAGGCGGGTACGAGCAGTACTTC
TRBV6-8	TRBJ2-7	-	15	TRBD1	CASVESGTGAYEQYF	TGTGCCAGCGTCGAATCCGGGACAGGAGCCTACGAGCAGTACTTC
TRBV29-1	TRBJ1-1	once	13	TRBD1	CSGSTGANTEAFF	TGCAGCGGGTCGACAGGGGCGAACACTGAAGCTTTCTTT
TRBV19	TRBJ1-2	-	13	TRBD1	CASQGQGADGYTF	TGTGCCAGTCAAGGACAGGGGGCTGATGGCTACACCTTC
TRBV28	TRBJ1-2	-	14	TRBD1	CASRIGTGGYGYTF	TGTGCCAGCAGGATAGGGACAGGAGGGTATGGCTACACCTTC
TRBV19	TRBJ2-3	few	13	-	CASSNDALGTQYF	TGTGCCAGTAGTAACGACGCCTTGGGTACGCAGTATTTT
TRBV14	TRBJ2-1	-	16	TRBD1	CASSQVGTGRGNEQFF	TGTGCCAGCAGCCAAGTAGGGACAGGGCGCGGCAATGAGCAGTTCTTC
TRBV15	TRBJ1-3	few	14	-	CATSNSRVGNTIYF	TGTGCCACCAGCAATAGTCGAGTGGGAAACACCATATATTTT
TRBV28	TRBJ1-1	-	17	TRBD1	CASSLFGQGAQNTEAFF	TGTGCCAGCAGTTTATTCGGACAGGGGGCCCAAAACACTGAAGCTTTCTTT
TRBV30	TRBJ1-4	-	13	-	CAWSVRVVEKLFF	TGTGCCTGGAGTGTACGAGTTGTCGAAAAACTGTTTTTT
TRBV6-8	TRBJ1-6	-	17	-	CASSYSLYQPPNSPLHF	TGTGCCAGCAGTTACTCGCTATACCAGCCCCCTAATTCACCCCTCCACTTT
TRBV6-7	TRBJ2-5	-	11	-	CAGRVWETQYF	TGTGCCGGCAGGGTTTGGGAGACCCAGTACTTC
TRBV6-8	TRBJ1-1	-	13	-	CAAYSTGNTEAFF	TGTGCCGCCTATTCGACAGGGAACACTGAAGCTTTCTTT
TRBV11-3	TRBJ2-5	few	18	TRBD2	CASSLERVAGGEQETQYF	TGTGCCAGCAGCTTAGAGAGGGTAGCGGGGGGAGAGCAAGAGACCCAGTACTTC
TRBV1	TRBJ2-7	-	13	-	CASSPGPTYEQYF	TGCGCCAGCAGCCCGGGACCAACCTACGAGCAGTACTTC
TRBV9	TRBJ2-5	-	15	-	CASSDRRIGGETQYF	TGTGCCAGCAGTGATAGGCGGATCGGTGGGGAGACCCAGTACTTC
TRBV30	TRBJ2-4	-	16	-	CAWSQGRGAGKNIQYF	TGTGCCTGGAGCCAGGGGAGGGGGGCCGGCAAAAACATTCAGTACTTC
TRBV2	TRBJ1-5	-	15	TRBD1	CASTLIQGAVQPQHF	TGTGCCAGCACCTTAATTCAGGGGGCCGTTCAGCCCCAGCATTTT
TRBV11-3	TRBJ2-3	medium-sized	14	TRBD1	CASSEGQLTDTQYF	TGTGCCAGCAGCGAGGGACAGTTAACAGATACGCAGTATTTT
TRBV19	TRBJ2-6	-	16	-	CASRPPSSSGANVLTF	TGTGCCAGTAGACCTCCTTCAAGCTCTGGGGCCAACGTCCTGACTTTC
TRBV1	TRBJ1-5	few	15	-	CASSQTTGVNQPQHF	TGCGCCAGCAGCCAGACGACAGGGGTCAATCAGCCCCAGCATTTT
TRBV19	TRBJ2-7	-	13	-	CASSMRGVHEQYF	TGTGCCAGTAGTATGCGAGGGGTCCACGAGCAGTACTTC
TRBV6-8	TRBJ1-2	few	16	-	CASSPGLGRTDYGYTF	TGTGCCAGCAGCCCGGGTTTAGGCAGAACTGATTATGGCTACACCTTC
TRBV28	TRBJ2-3	-	14	-	CASSFFHPAGTQYF	TGTGCCAGCAGTTTCTTTCACCCCGCAGGAACGCAGTATTTT
TRBV15	TRBJ2-3	-	16	-	CATSGAQGPPRDTQYF	TGTGCCACCAGCGGCGCACAGGGCCCTCCTAGGGATACGCAGTATTTT
TRBV9	TRBJ2-3	few	17	TRBD2	CASSPRTSGSKTDTQYF	TGTGCCAGCAGCCCCAGGACTAGCGGGAGTAAGACAGATACGCAGTATTTT
TRBV6-8	TRBJ1-2	few	15	-	CASSEPGGGGSGYTF	TGTGCCAGCAGTGAGCCGGGGGGCGGCGGTTCTGGCTACACCTTC
TRBV15	TRBJ1-2	few	14	-	CATSRAGIGFGYTF	TGTGCCACCAGCAGAGCCGGGATTGGATTTGGCTACACCTTC
TRBV29-1	TRBJ1-1	few	13	-	CSVVGDLNTEAFF	TGCAGCGTTGTAGGGGACTTGAACACTGAAGCTTTCTTT
TRBV18	TRBJ1-2	-	13	-	CASSRAPRDGYTF	TGTGCCAGCTCTCGTGCGCCAAGGGATGGCTACACCTTC
TRBV6-8	TRBJ1-2	large	13	-	CASSENGREGYTF	TGTGCCAGCAGTGAGAATGGGAGGGAGGGCTACACCTTC
TRBV11-3	TRBJ2-1	few	17	TRBD2	CASSLRAGGSSYNEQFF	TGTGCCAGCAGCTTAAGGGCGGGGGGGAGCTCCTACAATGAGCAGTTCTTC